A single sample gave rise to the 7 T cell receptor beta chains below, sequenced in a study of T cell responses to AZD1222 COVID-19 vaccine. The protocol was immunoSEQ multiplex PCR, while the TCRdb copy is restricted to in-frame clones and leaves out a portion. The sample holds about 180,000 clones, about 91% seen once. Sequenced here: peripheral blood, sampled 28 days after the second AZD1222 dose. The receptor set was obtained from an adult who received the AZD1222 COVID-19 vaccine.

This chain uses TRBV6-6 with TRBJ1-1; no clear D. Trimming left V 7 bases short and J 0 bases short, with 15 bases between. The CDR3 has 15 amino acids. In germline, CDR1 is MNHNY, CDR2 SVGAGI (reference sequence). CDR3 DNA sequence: TGTGCCAGCACCCCTCCCGGAAGAGTGAACACTGAAGCTTTCTTT. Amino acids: CASTPPGRVNTEAFF.

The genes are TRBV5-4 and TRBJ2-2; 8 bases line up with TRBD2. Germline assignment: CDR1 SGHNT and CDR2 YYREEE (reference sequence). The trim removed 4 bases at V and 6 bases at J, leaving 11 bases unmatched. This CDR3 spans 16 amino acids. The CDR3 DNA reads TGTGCCAGCAGCCCACGGGGGGGGGCCGGGTCCGGGGAGCTGTTTTTT. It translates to CASSPRGGAGSGELFF.

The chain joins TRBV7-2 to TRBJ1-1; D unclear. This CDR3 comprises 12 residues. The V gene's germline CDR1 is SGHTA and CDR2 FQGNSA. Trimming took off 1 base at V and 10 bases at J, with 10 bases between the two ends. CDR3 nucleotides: TGTGCCAGCAGCTTAGGGCCGCTGGGAGCTTTCTTT. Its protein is CASSLGPLGAFF.

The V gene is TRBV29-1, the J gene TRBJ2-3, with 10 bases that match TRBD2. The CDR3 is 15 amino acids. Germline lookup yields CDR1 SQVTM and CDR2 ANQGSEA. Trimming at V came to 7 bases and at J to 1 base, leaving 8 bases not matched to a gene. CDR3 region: CSAMTSGRRTDTQYF. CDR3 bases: TGCAGCGCGATGACTAGCGGGCGACGCACAGATACGCAGTATTTT.

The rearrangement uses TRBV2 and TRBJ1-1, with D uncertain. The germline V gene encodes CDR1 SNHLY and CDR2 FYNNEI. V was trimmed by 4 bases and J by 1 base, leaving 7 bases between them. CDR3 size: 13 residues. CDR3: CASSVWENTEAFF. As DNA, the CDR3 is TGTGCCAGCAGTGTGTGGGAGAACACTGAAGCTTTCTTT.

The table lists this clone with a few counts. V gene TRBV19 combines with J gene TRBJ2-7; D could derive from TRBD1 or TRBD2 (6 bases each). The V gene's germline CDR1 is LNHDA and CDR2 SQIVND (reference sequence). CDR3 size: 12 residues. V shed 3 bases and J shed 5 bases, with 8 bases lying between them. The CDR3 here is CASSIGGDEQYF. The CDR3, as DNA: TGTGCCAGTAGTATCGGGGGCGACGAGCAGTACTTC.

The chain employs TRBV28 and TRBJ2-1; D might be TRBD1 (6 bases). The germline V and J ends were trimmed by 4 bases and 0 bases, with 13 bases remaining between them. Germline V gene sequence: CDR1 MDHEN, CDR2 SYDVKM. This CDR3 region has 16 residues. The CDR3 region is CASSSTGSASYNEQFF. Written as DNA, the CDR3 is TGTGCCAGCAGTTCCACAGGGAGCGCCTCCTACAATGAGCAGTTCTTC.